The 28 T cell receptor beta chains below come from one sample, sequenced in a study of blood T cell repertoires in COVID-19. TCRdb's table, derived via immunoSEQ multiplex PCR, lists solely in-frame clones and lacks some. This sample yields some 200,000 clones, of which less than 90% are seen a single time; 2.6% belongs to the top ten. Sequenced input: PBMCs or T cells enriched from blood (not recorded which). The receptors were gathered from a woman younger than 45 who had recovered from COVID-19.

CDR3 amino acids: CASSLQGSGGYTF. The CDR3 coding sequence is TGTGCCAGCAGCCTACAGGGGAGTGGTGGCTACACCTTC. The chain has TRBV5-6 and TRBJ1-2; TRBD1 matches at 7 bases. Germline V lookup: CDR1 SGHDT, CDR2 YYEEEE. CDR3 length equals 13 residues. With 4 bases clipped from V and 7 bases from J, the junction kept 7 bases outside the gene matches.

The chain couples TRBV7-6 to TRBJ2-7; TRBD1 aligns across 9 bases. Germline V gives CDR1 SGHVS, CDR2 FNYEAQ. The length of the CDR3 is 15 residues. Losses at the gene ends were 3 bases for V and 5 bases for J; bases not matched to a gene: 8. Here the CDR3 reads CASSFSGTGKDEQYF. In DNA form, the CDR3 reads TGTGCCAGCAGCTTCTCCGGGACAGGGAAGGACGAGCAGTACTTC.

This clone has just one count. The CDR3 sequence is CASSLRTGTNQPQHF. CDR3 bases: TGTGCCAGCAGCCTACGAACAGGGACGAATCAGCCCCAGCATTTT. This rearrangement joins TRBV3-1 (or the pseudogene TRBV3-2) to TRBJ1-5; TRBD1 is a possible D gene (6 bases). V was cut by 4 bases and J by 4 bases, with 14 bases left in between. From germline, CDR1 is LGHDT and CDR2 YNNKEL (reference sequence). This CDR3 is built from 15 residues.

This clone appeared a single time. This chain joins TRBV5-1 and TRBJ2-6, with a weak D call TRBD1 (6 bases). The V end was cut by 2 bases, the J end by 3 bases, with 12 bases between. This CDR3 is 16 amino acids long. The V gene's germline CDR1 is SGHRS and CDR2 YFSETQ. The chain's CDR3 is CASSLRTGFGANVLTF. CDR3 in DNA: TGCGCCAGCAGCTTACGAACAGGGTTTGGGGCCAACGTCCTGACTTTC. The full variable domain, with the rest looked up from reference TRBV5-1 and TRBJ2-6, is KAGVTQTPRYLIKTRGQQVTLSCSPISGHRSVSWYQQTPGQGLQFLFEYFSETQRNKGNFPGRFSGRQFSNSRSEMNVSTLELGDSALYLCASSLRTGFGANVLTFGAGSRLTVL.

This sequence joins TRBV11-3 and TRBJ2-3, with 15 nucleotides matching TRBD2. CDR3 length equals 15 residues. Germline assignment: CDR1 SGHNT and CDR2 YENEEA. J was trimmed by 7 bases and V by 5 bases; bases with no gene match: 4. As DNA, the CDR3 is TGTGCCAGCAGCCTCGGACTAGCGGGGGGGCATACGCAGTATTTT. Protein: CASSLGLAGGHTQYF.

This clone was recorded only once. The chain joins TRBV2 to TRBJ1-4; D perhaps matches TRBD1 (5 bases). Germline CDR1 SNHLY, CDR2 FYNNEI. Trimming took off 2 bases at V and 7 bases at J, with 23 bases between the two ends. The CDR3 runs 18 residues. The CDR3 protein is CASSESPVGGSGGEKLFF. For the CDR3, the DNA is TGTGCCAGCAGTGAATCCCCCGTTGGGGGGAGCGGGGGTGAAAAACTGTTTTTT.

The rearrangement uses TRBV5-1 and TRBJ2-1; TRBD1 is a possible D gene (6 bases). V shed 1 base and J shed 8 bases, with 13 bases lying between them. The germline V gene encodes CDR1 SGHRS and CDR2 YFSETQ. The CDR3 sequence is 14 residues long. The CDR3 here is CASSLIRGGHEQFF. The CDR3 DNA reads TGCGCCAGCAGCTTGATCAGGGGCGGCCATGAGCAGTTCTTC.

Here the CDR3 reads CASSSSGSRTEAFF. The DNA of the CDR3 is TGTGCCAGCAGCTCCTCGGGGAGTAGAACTGAAGCTTTCTTT. The chain has TRBV7-2 and TRBJ1-1, with D uncertain. This CDR3 spans 14 amino acids. The V and J ends lost 4 bases and 5 bases respectively, with 14 bases between them. Germline CDR1 and CDR2: SGHTA and FQGNSA.

This clone occurred once. The V gene is TRBV11-2, the J gene TRBJ2-1; 9 positions match TRBD2. The CDR3 runs to 18 residues. The V and J ends lost 5 bases and 4 bases, in that order; junction bases with no gene match: 15. Germline CDR1 reads SGHAT; CDR2 reads FQNNGV. DNA for the CDR3: TGTGCCAGCAGCCGCGGTAGGGGCGGGGGGGCAAGGTACAATGAGCAGTTCTTC. Translating gives CASSRGRGGGARYNEQFF.

V gene TRBV13 combines with J gene TRBJ2-7, with D perhaps matching TRBD2 (5 bases). Germline CDR1 PRHDT, CDR2 FYEKMQ (reference sequence). There are 14 residues in the CDR3. V was trimmed by 5 bases and J by 2 bases, leaving 13 bases between them. CDR3 region: CASSLSGMAYEQYF. The CDR3 DNA reads TGTGCCAGCAGCCTATCCGGGATGGCCTACGAGCAGTACTTC.

The chain employs TRBV27 and TRBJ1-5, with TRBD1 as a possible D gene (6 bases). This CDR3 region has 15 residues. V was clipped by 6 bases and J by 0 bases, with 12 bases between them. Germline CDR1 is MNHEY and CDR2 is SMNVEV (reference sequence). The CDR3 bases are TGTGCCAGCAGCCTCGGACAGACTAGCAATCAGCCCCAGCATTTT. Protein: CASSLGQTSNQPQHF.

Turning to this clone: An end of the junction differs from the germline gene, which may be a read error. This chain links TRBV7-7 with TRBJ1-4; tentative D call: TRBD1 (6 bases). Germline CDR1 reads SSHAT; CDR2 reads FNYEAQ (reference sequence). This CDR3 comprises 16 residues. Here the CDR3 reads CASSERATGTNEKLFF. CDR3 coding DNA: TGTGCTAGCAGCGAGAGAGCGACAGGAACTAATGAAAAACTGTTTTTT. The full variable domain, with the rest looked up from reference TRBV7-7 and TRBJ1-4, is GAGVSQSPRYKVTKRGQDVTLRCDPISSHATLYWYQQALGQGPEFLTYFNYEAQPDKSGLPSDRFSAERPEGSISTLTIQRTEQRDSAMYRCASSERATGTNEKLFFGSGTQLSVL.

The rearrangement joins TRBV4-1 to TRBJ2-1, with 7 bases lining up with TRBD2. This CDR3 comprises 17 residues. Looked up from germline, CDR1 is MGHRA and CDR2 is YSYEKL. Unmatched junction bases numbered 9, after V lost 4 bases and J lost 0 bases. CDR3 in amino acids: CASSRNEAGSSYNEQFF. CDR3 coding DNA: TGCGCCAGCAGCCGTAACGAAGCGGGGAGCTCCTACAATGAGCAGTTCTTC.

V is TRBV9 and J is TRBJ1-6; TRBD1 might be the D (5 bases). This CDR3 contains 14 residues. V shed 0 bases and J shed 6 bases, with 7 bases lying between them. From germline, CDR1 is SGDLS and CDR2 YYNGEE. The CDR3 loop is CASSVEGRNSPLHF. The CDR3 DNA sequence: TGTGCCAGCAGCGTAGAGGGGCGTAATTCACCCCTCCACTTT.

This sequence joins TRBV3-1 (or the pseudogene TRBV3-2) and TRBJ1-5; D is uncertain. The germline gives CDR1 LGHDT, CDR2 YNNKEL (reference sequence). This CDR3 comprises 16 residues. With 1 base removed from V and 5 bases from J, the gap between germline ends came to 15 bases. As DNA, the CDR3 is TGTGCCAGCAGCCAAGGTTGGTCCGGAGGTTATCAGCCCCAGCATTTT. Its protein is CASSQGWSGGYQPQHF.

This chain connects TRBV19 to TRBJ1-2; D may be TRBD1 (5 bases). This CDR3 is built from 13 residues. CDR1 LNHDA and CDR2 SQIVND come from the germline V gene (reference sequence). Trimming shortened V by 4 bases and J by 7 bases, and 13 bases separated the two germline ends. The CDR3 protein is CASSSTTGTGYTF. DNA of the CDR3: TGTGCCAGTAGTAGCACTACAGGTACTGGCTACACCTTC.

The chain is built from TRBV5-1 and TRBJ1-1; TRBD1 matches at 8 bases. The V segment lost 0 bases and the J segment 1 base; nucleotides outside the gene matches: 2. CDR3 length equals 15 residues. Germline-derived CDR1 and CDR2 are SGHRS and YFSETQ. CDR3 DNA sequence: TGCGCCAGCAGCTTGGGCGGGACAGGGAACACTGAAGCTTTCTTT. Amino acid sequence: CASSLGGTGNTEAFF.

The V gene is TRBV25-1, the J gene TRBJ2-3; 10 nucleotides align to TRBD2. Unmatched junction bases numbered 10, after V lost 4 bases and J lost 0 bases. The CDR3 is 18 residues long. Per the germline V gene, CDR1 is MGHDK and CDR2 is SYGVNS. The CDR3 sequence: CASSAFSGGPRSTDTQYF. CDR3 nucleotide sequence: TGTGCCAGCAGTGCGTTTAGCGGGGGGCCACGTAGCACAGATACGCAGTATTTT.

CDR3 bases: TGTGCCAGCTCACCGGAAGGGCAGGGTTTGAATCAGCCCCAGCATTTT. Its translation: CASSPEGQGLNQPQHF. The chain recombines TRBV18 with TRBJ1-5; D might be TRBD1 (5 bases). Germline V gene sequence: CDR1 KGHSH, CDR2 LQKENI. This CDR3 contains 16 residues. The V and J ends lost 3 bases and 4 bases respectively, with 16 bases between them.

The chain links TRBV5-8 to TRBJ1-6; 7 nucleotides agree with TRBD1. The CDR3 spans 16 residues. From germline, CDR1 is SGHTS and CDR2 YDEGEE. The trim removed 2 bases at V and 7 bases at J, leaving 9 bases unmatched. CDR3 in DNA: TGTGCCAGCAGCTTTGGAGACAGGGCGGTGAATTCACCCCTCCACTTT. Its protein product is CASSFGDRAVNSPLHF.

The chain links TRBV3-1 (or the pseudogene TRBV3-2) to TRBJ1-5, with 7 bases matching TRBD1. Unmatched junction bases numbered 9, after V lost 3 bases and J lost 7 bases. Germline-derived CDR1 and CDR2 are LGHDT and YNNKEL (reference sequence). CDR3 length equals 15 residues. The CDR3 region is CASSQMTGQGQPQHF. Written as DNA, the CDR3 is TGTGCCAGCAGCCAGATGACAGGGCAGGGGCAGCCCCAGCATTTT.

V is TRBV2 and J is TRBJ1-1, with D maybe TRBD1 (6 bases). Germline V gene data show CDR1 as SNHLY and CDR2 as FYNNEI. This CDR3 contains 14 residues. Trimming removed 7 bases from V and 6 bases from J, with 18 bases in between. CDR3 loop: CASNLIRGRSEAFF. The CDR3 DNA follows: TGTGCCAGCAATCTCATCAGGGGCAGATCTGAAGCTTTCTTT. Drawing the rest from reference TRBV2 and TRBJ1-1, the complete variable domain is EPEVTQTPSHQVTQMGQEVILRCVPISNHLYFYWYRQILGQKVEFLVSFYNNEISEKSEIFDDQFSVERPDGSNFTLKIRSTKLEDSAMYFCASNLIRGRSEAFFGQGTRLTVV.

This chain links TRBV12-3 or TRBV12-4 with TRBJ2-7; D is ambiguous. The CDR3 covers 12 residues. Trimming removed 5 bases from V and 3 bases from J, with 8 bases in between. The CDR3 DNA follows: TGTGCCAGCAGTCATGAGAGCTACGAGCAGTACTTC. Encoded protein: CASSHESYEQYF.

This clone was observed a single time. The chain recombines TRBV4-1 with TRBJ1-2, with D possibly being TRBD1 (5 bases). Trimming stripped 0 bases from V and 5 bases from J, with 19 bases between. The CDR3 extends over 17 amino acids. In germline, CDR1 is MGHRA, CDR2 YSYEKL. CDR3 nucleotide sequence: TGCGCCAGCAGCCAAGATAAATCGGTCGGGCGGGGGTATGGCTACACCTTC. This encodes CASSQDKSVGRGYGYTF.

This chain uses TRBV6-2 or TRBV6-3 with TRBJ1-2; tentative D call: TRBD1 (6 bases). Germline values: CDR1 MNHEY, CDR2 SVGEGT. The V and J ends lost 5 bases and 1 base respectively, with 20 bases between them. The CDR3 has 17 amino acids. Here the CDR3 reads CASSKGNRDTLNYGYTF. The CDR3 DNA reads TGTGCCAGCAGTAAGGGTAACCGGGACACCCTTAACTATGGCTACACCTTC.

This chain joins TRBV4-1 and TRBJ2-1, with D perhaps TRBD1 (7 bases). The CDR3 contains 14 residues. Germline loops: CDR1 MGHRA, CDR2 YSYEKL. V shed 4 bases and J shed 1 base, with 8 bases lying between them. CDR3 sequence reads: CASSPGGSYNEQFF. The CDR3 DNA is TGCGCCAGCAGCCCAGGGGGGTCCTACAATGAGCAGTTCTTC.

V gene TRBV7-8 combines with J gene TRBJ2-7, with 7 bases matching TRBD1. CDR1 and CDR2 (germline): SGHVS, FQNEAQ. This CDR3 spans 14 amino acids. The junction had 4 bases not matched to a gene; V was cut back by 3 bases and J by 2 bases. Here the CDR3 DNA reads TGTGCCAGCAGCTTTCGGCAGGGGGCCTACGAGCAGTACTTC. Translating gives CASSFRQGAYEQYF.

This sequence joins TRBV7-3 and TRBJ2-7; 10 bases match TRBD2. The CDR3 is 15 residues long. CDR1 and CDR2 (germline): SGHTA, FQGTGA. Germline trimming cut 6 bases from V and 2 bases from J; bases unmatched to any gene: 7. The CDR3 DNA reads TGTGCCAGCAGGACGGGACTAGCGCTAACCTACGAGCAGTACTTC. This translates into CASRTGLALTYEQYF.